A selection of T cell receptor beta chains follows, all from one sample in a study of T cells in Graves' hyperthyroidism and ophthalmopathy. TCRdb re-called the multiplex PCR reads with MiXCR, one entry per CDR3 protein. The sample includes some 600,000 distinct CDR3 sequences, about 15% of them seen just once. Material for sequencing was blood. The receptors shown here come from a woman aged 25 to 39 with Graves' hyperthyroidism that later progressed to Graves' ophthalmopathy. The CDR3 runs from the conserved cysteine through the conserved F or W. The D gene is left open where the match is weak. Size values are once, few and many counts, or a class for expanded clones, and some rows have none.

CDR3 protein,CDR3 DNA,D gene,clone size,V gene,J gene
CASAGTGGQTYEQYF,TGTGCCAGCGCCGGGACAGGGGGCCAAACCTACGAGCAGTACTTC,TRBD1,few,TRBV27,TRBJ2-7
CASRHGRWENGDEQFF,TGTGCCAGCAGACACGGACGTTGGGAGAATGGAGACGAGCAGTTCTTC,NA,many,TRBV2,TRBJ2-1
CASRVAGVNEQYF,TGTGCCAGCAGGGTAGCGGGAGTCAACGAGCAGTACTTC,TRBD2,few,TRBV6-2/TRBV6-3,TRBJ2-7
CASSSETGDGYTF,TGTGCCAGCAGCTCCGAAACAGGGGACGGCTACACCTTC,TRBD1,many,TRBV11-3,TRBJ1-2
CASSTQDREAFF,TGTGCCAGCAGCACCCAAGACCGGGAAGCTTTCTTT,NA,many,TRBV9,TRBJ1-1
CASTLGGRDQETQYF,TGCGCCAGCACCCTGGGGGGCAGGGACCAAGAGACCCAGTACTTC,NA,few,TRBV5-1,TRBJ2-5
CAGSQSGGRPEAFF,TGTGCCGGCAGCCAATCGGGGGGCCGCCCTGAAGCTTTCTTT,NA,few,TRBV16,TRBJ1-1
CASSQGDRSAGELFF,TGTGCCAGCAGCCAGGGGGACAGGTCGGCCGGGGAGCTGTTTTTT,TRBD1,few,TRBV4-2,TRBJ2-2
CASSLPPRTGTYSNQPRHF,TGTGCCAGCAGCTTACCTCCCAGGACAGGGACTTATAGCAATCAGCCCCGGCATTTT,TRBD1,NA,TRBV7-3,TRBJ1-5
CASSRSLAGGAYEQYF,TGCGCCAGCAGCCGGTCACTAGCGGGAGGAGCCTACGAGCAGTACTTC,TRBD2,NA,TRBV5-1,TRBJ2-7
CASSQRLAGSSTDTQYF,TGTGCCAGCAGCCAACGACTAGCGGGCAGTAGCACAGATACGCAGTATTTT,TRBD2,many,TRBV5-4,TRBJ2-3
CASSPNNEKLFF,TGTGCCAGCAGCCCTAATAATGAAAAACTGTTTTTT,NA,many,TRBV9,TRBJ1-4
CASSHGGEETQYF,TGTGCCAGCAGCCACGGGGGGGAAGAGACCCAGTACTTC,TRBD2,NA,TRBV3-1,TRBJ2-5
CASSPPRGQYYEQYF,TGTGCCAGCAGCCCCCCAAGGGGACAGTACTACGAGCAGTACTTC,TRBD1,many,TRBV28,TRBJ2-7
CASSPGGAFQETQYF,TGTGCCAGCAGCCCAGGGGGGGCGTTTCAAGAGACCCAGTACTTC,NA,many,TRBV7-8,TRBJ2-5
CASSSGPHNEQFF,TGTGCCAGCAGCTCCGGGCCACACAATGAGCAGTTCTTC,NA,many,TRBV11-3,TRBJ2-1
CASRLAGGSTDTQYF,TGTGCCAGCCGACTAGCGGGAGGGAGTACAGATACGCAGTATTTT,TRBD2,many,TRBV28,TRBJ2-3
CSASARLGGYTF,TGCAGTGCTAGTGCCCGCTTGGGGGGCTACACCTTC,NA,NA,TRBV20-1,TRBJ1-2
CAWRTGFSVHNEQFF,TGTGCCTGGAGAACGGGGTTCTCGGTCCACAATGAGCAGTTCTTC,NA,many,TRBV30,TRBJ2-1
CASNLATGSGTEAFF,TGTGCCAGCAACTTAGCGACGGGGAGTGGCACTGAAGCTTTCTTT,NA,few,TRBV7-2,TRBJ1-1
CASSVDGLSDEQFF,TGTGCCAGCAGCGTAGACGGACTATCGGATGAGCAGTTCTTC,NA,many,TRBV9,TRBJ2-1
CAFRGGQGASGARQYF,TGTGCCTTTCGAGGGGGACAGGGGGCTTCGGGGGCGCGACAGTACTTC,TRBD1,few,TRBV30,TRBJ2-7
CASSNPGDYRTYNEQFF,TGTGCCAGTAGTAATCCAGGGGATTACAGGACCTACAATGAGCAGTTCTTC,NA,many,TRBV19,TRBJ2-1
CASRQSNYGYTF,TGTGCCAGCCGCCAGAGTAACTATGGCTACACCTTC,NA,few,TRBV6-1,TRBJ1-2
CASSLMGASGEQYF,TGTGCCAGCTCCCTAATGGGGGCGAGCGGGGAGCAGTACTTC,NA,few,TRBV18,TRBJ2-7
CASSLRDNIPGELFF,TGTGCCAGCAGCTTAAGGGACAACATCCCCGGGGAGCTGTTTTTT,NA,few,TRBV7-9,TRBJ2-2
CAISESGGRNTEAFF,TGTGCCATCAGTGAGTCGGGCGGCCGGAACACTGAAGCTTTCTTT,NA,many,TRBV10-3,TRBJ1-1
CASSNYGQASTDTQYF,TGTGCCAGCAGTAATTATGGACAGGCTAGCACAGATACGCAGTATTTT,TRBD1,many,TRBV28,TRBJ2-3
CAISSGTGGGEKLFF,TGTGCCATCAGCTCGGGGACAGGGGGAGGTGAAAAACTGTTTTTT,TRBD1,many,TRBV10-3,TRBJ1-4
CASRTTRVASTDTQYF,TGTGCCAGCAGGACAACTAGGGTGGCTAGCACAGATACGCAGTATTTT,NA,many,TRBV12-3/TRBV12-4,TRBJ2-3
CASSVGQGQEAFF,TGTGCCAGCTCCGTTGGACAGGGCCAGGAAGCTTTCTTT,TRBD1,few,TRBV18,TRBJ1-1
CASSFSGTGGTYEQYF,TGTGCCAGCAGTTTCTCGGGGACTGGCGGTACCTACGAGCAGTACTTC,NA,many,TRBV12-3/TRBV12-4,TRBJ2-7
CASREPNSPLHF,TGTGCCAGCAGGGAACCAAATTCACCCCTCCACTTT,NA,many,TRBV28,TRBJ1-6
CASSSRPCGYTF,TGTGCCAGCAGCTCCCGACCCTGTGGCTACACCTTC,NA,NA,TRBV3-1,TRBJ1-2